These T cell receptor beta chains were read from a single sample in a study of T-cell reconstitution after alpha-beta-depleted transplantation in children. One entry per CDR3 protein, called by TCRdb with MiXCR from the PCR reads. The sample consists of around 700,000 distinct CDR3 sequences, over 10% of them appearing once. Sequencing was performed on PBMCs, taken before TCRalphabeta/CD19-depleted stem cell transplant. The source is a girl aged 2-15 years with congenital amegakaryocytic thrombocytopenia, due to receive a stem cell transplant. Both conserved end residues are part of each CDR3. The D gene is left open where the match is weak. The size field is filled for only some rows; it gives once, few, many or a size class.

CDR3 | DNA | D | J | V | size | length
CSARPTSAFTDTQYF | TGCAGTGCTAGACCGACTAGCGCTTTCACAGATACGCAGTATTTT | TRBD2 | TRBJ2-3 | TRBV20-1 | many | 15
CASSQMGTENNEQFF | TGCGCCAGCAGCCAAATGGGGACAGAAAACAATGAGCAGTTCTTC | TRBD1 | TRBJ2-1 | TRBV5-1 | many | 15
CSARDAGLADSYNEQFF | TGCAGTGCTAGAGATGCCGGACTAGCAGACTCCTACAATGAGCAGTTCTTC | TRBD2 | TRBJ2-1 | TRBV20-1 | few | 17
CASTKTSGSYNEQFF | TGTGCCAGCACTAAGACTAGCGGGTCCTACAATGAGCAGTTCTTC | TRBD2 | TRBJ2-1 | TRBV12-3/TRBV12-4 | many | 15
CASSSGTHGVDEQFF | TGCGCCAGCAGCTCCGGGACACATGGAGTGGATGAGCAGTTCTTC | - | TRBJ2-1 | TRBV5-1 | many | 15
CAISESNRGTGNTIYF | TGTGCCATCAGTGAGTCGAACCGGGGGACTGGAAACACCATATATTTT | - | TRBJ1-3 | TRBV10-3 | many | 16
CASGWRLAGRTDTQYF | TGTGCTAGTGGTTGGAGACTAGCGGGCCGCACAGATACGCAGTATTTT | TRBD2 | TRBJ2-3 | TRBV12-5 | - | 16
CASSSDIYLPERGHGYTF | TGTGCCAGCAGTTCGGATATTTATCTTCCAGAGAGGGGCCATGGCTACACCTTC | - | TRBJ1-2 | TRBV12-3/TRBV12-4 | few | 18
CASSPATSRTQETQYF | TGTGCCAGCAGTCCGGCTACCTCGCGGACCCAAGAGACCCAGTACTTC | - | TRBJ2-5 | TRBV12-3/TRBV12-4 | - | 16
CASSLAHGGDTQYF | TGCGCCAGCAGCTTGGCCCACGGGGGGGATACGCAGTATTTT | TRBD2 | TRBJ2-3 | TRBV5-1 | - | 14
CASSQDLVPTYEQYF | TGTGCCAGCAGCCAAGATCTGGTACCGACCTACGAGCAGTACTTC | - | TRBJ2-7 | TRBV3-1 | few | 15
CSGIGGTYSNQPQHF | TGCAGTGGGATTGGGGGGACTTATAGCAATCAGCCCCAGCATTTT | - | TRBJ1-5 | TRBV20-1 | many | 15
CASRLAGPSYEQYF | TGTGCCAGCAGACTAGCGGGACCCTCCTACGAGCAGTACTTC | TRBD2 | TRBJ2-7 | TRBV7-9 | few | 14
CSARDPRSGVNNEQFF | TGCAGTGCTAGAGACCCCCGTAGCGGAGTAAACAATGAGCAGTTCTTC | - | TRBJ2-1 | TRBV20-1 | many | 16
CASSLPRETQYF | TGTGCCAGCAGTTTACCGCGGGAGACCCAGTACTTC | - | TRBJ2-5 | TRBV28 | many | 12
CASSNAGTVDEKLFF | TGTGCCAGCAGCAACGCCGGGACAGTGGATGAAAAACTGTTTTTT | TRBD1 | TRBJ1-4 | TRBV7-8 | few | 15
CSGISDTQYF | TGCAGTGGAATCTCGGATACGCAGTATTTT | - | TRBJ2-3 | TRBV29-1 | many | 10
CASSNRGPLTGELFF | TGTGCCAGCAGTAATCGGGGGCCGCTGACCGGGGAGCTGTTTTTT | - | TRBJ2-2 | TRBV7-2 | - | 15
CASSSGQSIYGYTF | TGTGCCAGCAGCTCCGGACAGAGTATCTATGGCTACACCTTC | - | TRBJ1-2 | TRBV7-9 | few | 14
CSASASGTLYEQYF | TGCAGTGCTAGTGCCAGCGGGACCCTCTACGAGCAGTACTTC | TRBD2 | TRBJ2-7 | TRBV20-1 | - | 14
CASSLVYEETQYF | TGCGCCAGCAGCTTGGTGTACGAGGAGACCCAGTACTTC | - | TRBJ2-5 | TRBV5-1 | many | 13
CASSDSVGVHF | TGTGCCAGCAGTGATTCCGTCGGGGTCCACTTT | - | TRBJ1-6 | TRBV25-1 | many | 11
CASSSENIAGAVNEQFF | TGTGCCAGCAGCTCCGAAAATATAGCGGGAGCGGTCAATGAGCAGTTCTTC | TRBD2 | TRBJ2-1 | TRBV7-9 | few | 17
CASSAAFRETQYF | TGTGCCAGCAGTGCCGCCTTCCGAGAGACCCAGTACTTC | - | TRBJ2-5 | TRBV12-3/TRBV12-4 | many | 13
CASSLNINTGELFF | TGTGCCAGCAGCTTAAACATCAACACCGGGGAGCTGTTTTTT | - | TRBJ2-2 | TRBV11-1 | many | 14
CSAVGQGGNQPQHF | TGCAGTGCTGTTGGACAGGGAGGCAATCAGCCCCAGCATTTT | TRBD1 | TRBJ1-5 | TRBV20-1 | many | 14
CSAPRFRGSYNEQFF | TGCAGTGCCCCCCGATTTCGCGGGAGCTACAATGAGCAGTTCTTC | TRBD2 | TRBJ2-1 | TRBV20-1 | many | 15
CSVYASTGELFF | TGCAGCGTGTATGCCAGCACCGGGGAGCTGTTTTTT | - | TRBJ2-2 | TRBV29-1 | many | 12
CASSRITSSQETQYF | TGTGCCAGCAGTCGTATCACTAGCAGCCAAGAGACCCAGTACTTC | - | TRBJ2-5 | TRBV28 | many | 15
CSVTLGVNTEAFF | TGCAGCGTAACATTGGGGGTGAACACTGAAGCTTTCTTT | - | TRBJ1-1 | TRBV29-1 | - | 13
CAISDGTSVRELFF | TGTGCCATCAGCGATGGGACTAGCGTAAGGGAGCTGTTTTTT | TRBD2 | TRBJ2-2 | TRBV10-3 | many | 14
CSARDTSGISYEQYF | TGCAGTGCTAGAGACACTAGCGGTATCTCCTACGAGCAGTACTTC | TRBD2 | TRBJ2-7 | TRBV20-1 | few | 15
CSARADDGDSDPVNYGYTF | TGCAGTGCTAGAGCAGATGATGGGGACAGTGATCCCGTGAACTATGGCTACACCTTC | TRBD1 | TRBJ1-2 | TRBV20-1 | many | 19
CASSIGTFSTDTQYF | TGTGCCAGCAGCATCGGGACCTTTTCCACAGATACGCAGTATTTT | - | TRBJ2-3 | TRBV7-7 | - | 15
CAGGWITGELFF | TGTGCCGGCGGATGGATCACCGGGGAGCTGTTTTTT | - | TRBJ2-2 | TRBV6-5 | few | 12
CAIKEGGWETQYF | TGTGCCATAAAGGAAGGGGGTTGGGAGACCCAGTACTTC | - | TRBJ2-5 | TRBV10-3 | many | 13
CASSFLKDGGLHEQYF | TGCGCCAGCAGCTTTTTAAAGGATGGGGGGCTCCACGAGCAGTACTTC | - | TRBJ2-7 | TRBV5-1 | many | 16
CASSSRERMPGNNEQFF | TGCGCCAGCAGCTCTAGGGAGCGAATGCCCGGTAACAATGAGCAGTTCTTC | - | TRBJ2-1 | TRBV5-1 | - | 17
CASSVVGLAGQETQYF | TGTGCCAGCAGCGTAGTCGGACTAGCGGGCCAAGAGACCCAGTACTTC | TRBD2 | TRBJ2-5 | TRBV9 | many | 16
CASSRDNRNQPQHF | TGTGCCAGCAGTAGGGACAACCGCAATCAGCCCCAGCATTTT | - | TRBJ1-5 | TRBV28 | - | 14
CASSRSGTSGSDEQFF | TGCGCCAGCAGCCGTTCCGGGACTAGCGGGAGTGATGAGCAGTTCTTC | TRBD2 | TRBJ2-1 | TRBV5-1 | many | 16
CASSLGSGHTDTQYF | TGCGCCAGCAGCTTGGGTAGCGGCCACACAGATACGCAGTATTTT | - | TRBJ2-3 | TRBV5-1 | many | 15
CSARVPDAYEQHF | TGCAGTGCTAGAGTGCCCGACGCCTACGAGCAGCACTTC | - | TRBJ2-7 | TRBV20-1 | - | 13
CAWSVGTRYEQYF | TGTGCCTGGAGTGTAGGGACTCGCTACGAGCAGTACTTC | - | TRBJ2-7 | TRBV30 | many | 13
CSATRTGTLGQYF | TGCAGTGCTACTCGGACAGGGACGCTTGGGCAGTACTTC | TRBD1 | TRBJ2-7 | TRBV20-1 | few | 13
CASSLAGLAGDEQFF | TGCGCCAGCAGCTTGGCGGGACTAGCGGGAGACGAGCAGTTCTTC | TRBD2 | TRBJ2-1 | TRBV5-1 | few | 15
CASSLVPGRLEDTQYF | TGCGCCAGCAGCTTGGTCCCGGGCAGGCTTGAAGATACGCAGTATTTT | - | TRBJ2-3 | TRBV5-1 | many | 16